Listed here are 26 T cell receptor beta chains from one sample, sequenced in a study of tissue T cells after allogeneic stem cell transplantation. Data came from immunoSEQ multiplex PCR; TCRdb stores just in-frame clones and leaves some out. The sample contains approximately 3,700 clones, about 61% of which appear only once. This material consisted of tissue from the ileum, taken at autopsy. The receptors were sampled from a male donor at least 60 years old with lung cancer.

The chain links TRBV9 to TRBJ2-7; D call uncertain. Trimming shortened V by 4 bases and J by 7 bases, and 21 bases separated the two germline ends. The CDR3 runs to 15 residues. Looked up from germline, CDR1 is SGDLS and CDR2 is YYNGEE. CDR3 region: CASSTQTSGSGEQYF. CDR3 sequence (DNA): TGTGCCAGCAGCACACAAACTTCGGGCTCCGGGGAGCAGTACTTC.

CDR3 protein: CASRSAVHTGELFF. In DNA form, the CDR3 reads TGTGCCAGTAGAAGTGCTGTTCACACCGGGGAGCTGTTTTTT. The J gene is TRBJ2-2, the V gene TRBV19; D ambiguous. The CDR3 extends over 14 amino acids. Trimming shortened V by 6 bases and J by 3 bases, and 11 bases separated the two germline ends. The germline V gene encodes CDR1 LNHDA and CDR2 SQIVND (reference sequence).

The gene calls are TRBV10-3 and TRBJ1-4; TRBD1 aligns across 9 bases. J lost 2 bases, V lost 6 bases, and 4 bases had no gene match. This CDR3 has 15 amino acids. Germline V gives CDR1 ENHRY, CDR2 SYGVKD. CDR3 sequence (DNA): TGTGCCATCAGACCGGGACAGGGTACTAATGAAAAACTGTTTTTT. Translating it yields CAIRPGQGTNEKLFF.

The chain combines TRBV20-1 with TRBJ2-5; D unclear. CDR1 is DFQATT and CDR2 is SNEGSKA in the germline V gene (reference sequence). Between the trimmed V and J ends, which lost 2 bases and 5 bases, there was a span of 6 bases. The CDR3 is 11 residues long. CDR3 amino acids: CSARKEETQYF. In nucleotides, the CDR3 is TGCAGTGCTAGAAAGGAGGAGACCCAGTACTTC.

The V and J genes are TRBV11-2 and TRBJ1-3; D is unresolved. The CDR3 runs to 13 residues. Trimming removed 3 bases at V and 7 bases at J, with 10 bases between. In germline, CDR1 is SGHAT, CDR2 FQNNGV. The CDR3 nucleotides are TGTGCCAGCAGCTTGACCGAAGGCAACACCATATATTTT. It encodes CASSLTEGNTIYF.

This chain connects TRBV24-1 to TRBJ1-2; perhaps TRBD1 as D (5 bases). Looked up from germline, CDR1 is KGHDR and CDR2 is SFDVKD. With 10 bases removed from V and 1 base from J, the gap between germline ends came to 15 bases. The CDR3 has 14 amino acids. The CDR3 region is CATSGASYNYGYTF. Here the CDR3 DNA reads TGTGCCACGTCCGGGGCGTCTTATAACTATGGCTACACCTTC.

The chain couples TRBV28 to TRBJ1-4; a weak D match, TRBD1 (5 bases). The V end was cut by 4 bases, the J end by 8 bases, with 14 bases between. CDR1 and CDR2 from the germline V gene are MDHEN and SYDVKM. CDR3 length: 14 residues. Here the CDR3 DNA reads TGTGCCAGCAGTTCTCCGGGACTAGGCGAAAAACTGTTTTTT. Amino acid sequence: CASSSPGLGEKLFF.

The J gene is TRBJ1-1, the V gene TRBV13; 7 bases are shared with TRBD1. CDR1 and CDR2 from the germline V gene are PRHDT and FYEKMQ (reference sequence). CDR3 size: 14 residues. Trimming cost V 3 bases and J 1 base; bases outside gene matches: 2. The CDR3 sequence is CASSFWTGNTEAFF. CDR3 nucleotides: TGTGCCAGCAGCTTCTGGACAGGGAACACTGAAGCTTTCTTT. Combining the CDR3 with reference TRBV13 and TRBJ1-1 gives the whole variable domain AAGVIQSPRHLIKEKRETATLKCYPIPRHDTVYWYQQGPGQDPQFLISFYEKMQSDKGSIPDRFSAQQFSDYHSELNMSSLELGDSALYFCASSFWTGNTEAFFGQGTRLTVV.

The genes are TRBV5-1 and TRBJ2-2; 7 nucleotides agree with TRBD1. Germline values: CDR1 SGHRS, CDR2 YFSETQ. The junction had 4 bases not matched to a gene; V was cut back by 1 base and J by 1 base. The CDR3 length is 16 residues. The CDR3: CASSLNAGGNTGELFF. The CDR3 nucleotides read TGCGCCAGCAGCTTGAATGCAGGGGGGAACACCGGGGAGCTGTTTTTT.

The CDR3 DNA follows: TGTGCCAGCAGGAGGGGGGGAGCTGAAGCTTTCTTT. Translated: CASRRGGAEAFF. The gene calls are TRBV27 and TRBJ1-1; a possible D gene is TRBD1 (6 bases). The CDR3 contains 12 residues. Trimming pared 6 bases from V and 6 bases from J, leaving 11 bases between. Germline V gene lookup returns CDR1 MNHEY and CDR2 SMNVEV (reference sequence).

CDR3 sequence reads: CASSFAPTGGTEAFF. CDR3 bases: TGTGCCAGCAGTTTCGCCCCGACAGGGGGAACTGAAGCTTTCTTT. The rearrangement joins TRBV27 to TRBJ1-1, with TRBD1 matching over 9 bases. CDR3 length: 15 residues. Per the germline V gene, CDR1 is MNHEY and CDR2 is SMNVEV (reference sequence). The ends lost 3 bases at V and 5 bases at J; junction bases unmatched: 7.

J is TRBJ2-7 and V is TRBV9; TRBD2 agrees at 8 bases. Germline assignment: CDR1 SGDLS and CDR2 YYNGEE. Trimming cost V 2 bases and J 0 bases; bases outside gene matches: 4. The CDR3 extends over 15 amino acids. The CDR3 loop reads CASSVLAGSSYEQYF. In DNA, the CDR3 is TGTGCCAGCAGCGTCTTAGCGGGGAGCTCCTACGAGCAGTACTTC.

The gene calls are TRBV10-1 and TRBJ2-1; D is ambiguous. V was cut by 5 bases and J by 0 bases, with 5 bases left in between. CDR1 WNHNN and CDR2 SYGVQD come from the germline V gene (reference sequence). The CDR3 is 13 amino acids. This chain's CDR3 is CASSPDSYNEQFF. In DNA form, the CDR3 reads TGCGCCAGCAGTCCAGACTCCTACAATGAGCAGTTCTTC.

The CDR3 protein is CASSQGAGQGRKAPLHF. In DNA form, the CDR3 reads TGTGCCAGCAGCCAGGGGGCCGGACAGGGGAGAAAGGCACCCCTCCACTTT. This chain connects TRBV3-1 (or the pseudogene TRBV3-2) to TRBJ1-6; 9 nucleotides agree with TRBD1. The ends lost 3 bases at V and 11 bases at J; junction bases unmatched: 14. CDR3 length: 17 residues. Germline V CDR1 and CDR2: LGHDT, YNNKEL (reference sequence).

V gene TRBV24-1 combines with J gene TRBJ1-5; D uncertain. The germline V and J ends were trimmed by 0 bases and 3 bases, with 5 bases remaining between them. The length of the CDR3 is 14 residues. Germline-derived CDR1 and CDR2 are KGHDR and SFDVKD. For the CDR3, the DNA is TGTGCCACCAGTGATTTGCAGGCCAATCAGCCCCAGCATTTT. Amino acid sequence: CATSDLQANQPQHF.

The chain is built from TRBV3-1 (or the pseudogene TRBV3-2) and TRBJ2-7, with D uncertain. V was cut by 3 bases and J by 0 bases, with 15 bases left in between. CDR1 and CDR2 (germline): LGHDT, YNNKEL (reference sequence). The CDR3 has 16 residues. CDR3 DNA sequence: TGTGCCAGCAGCCACAAAAGGTTCTTAAGCTCCTACGAGCAGTACTTC. This sequence encodes CASSHKRFLSSYEQYF.

In its sample, this clone was seen a few times. The rearrangement joins TRBV6-6 to TRBJ1-5; D is possibly TRBD1 (6 bases). The CDR3 runs to 15 residues. With 4 bases removed from V and 0 bases from J, the gap between germline ends came to 10 bases. Per germline, CDR1 MNHNY and CDR2 SVGAGI (reference sequence). The CDR3 sequence is CASSSDSDSNQPQHF. For the CDR3, the DNA is TGTGCCAGCAGTTCGGACAGCGATAGCAATCAGCCCCAGCATTTT.

The gene calls are TRBV9 and TRBJ2-1; TRBD1 aligns across 8 bases. CDR1 is SGDLS and CDR2 is YYNGEE in the germline V gene. V was clipped by 3 bases and J by 7 bases; unmatched bases: 9. The CDR3 is made up of 15 amino acids. The CDR3 region is CASSAGQGIYNEQFF. Here the CDR3 DNA reads TGTGCCAGCAGCGCCGGACAGGGCATTTATAATGAGCAGTTCTTC. The full variable domain, rest sourced from reference TRBV9 and TRBJ2-1, is DSGVTQTPKHLITATGQRVTLRCSPRSGDLSVYWYQQSLDQGLQFLIQYYNGEERAKGNILERFSAQQFPDLHSELNLSSLELGDSALYFCASSAGQGIYNEQFFGPGTRLTVL.

This clone was observed a few times. The rearrangement links TRBV27 to TRBJ2-2; D not certain. Trimming removed 5 bases from V and 5 bases from J, with 6 bases in between. This CDR3 spans 12 amino acids. CDR1 MNHEY and CDR2 SMNVEV come from the germline V gene (reference sequence). The DNA for the CDR3 is TGTGCCAGCAGTCCGCAAACCGGGGAGCTGTTTTTT. Its protein product is CASSPQTGELFF.

In this sample, this clone turned up a few times. The chain uses TRBV19 and TRBJ2-2; D is uncertain. The CDR3 covers 12 residues. The ends were cut back, 3 bases at V and 6 bases at J, with 5 bases in the middle. The germline V gene has CDR1 LNHDA and CDR2 SQIVND (reference sequence). The CDR3 DNA reads as TGTGCCAGTAGTATGCCCGCCGGGGAGCTGTTTTTT. Translation: CASSMPAGELFF.

CDR3 region: CATIEHGVNNEQFF. DNA for the CDR3: TGTGCCACCATCGAGCACGGAGTTAACAATGAGCAGTTCTTC. The gene calls are TRBV19 and TRBJ2-1; D remains unclear. The ends were cut back, 10 bases at V and 5 bases at J, with 18 bases in the middle. Per the germline V gene, CDR1 is LNHDA and CDR2 is SQIVND (reference sequence). The CDR3 is 14 residues long.

This clone has a handful of counts. The CDR3 DNA sequence: TGTGCCACCAGTCCCGGACAGTCTGGGGCCAACGTCCTGACTTTC. Translating it yields CATSPGQSGANVLTF. This chain joins TRBV24-1 and TRBJ2-6, with D possibly TRBD1 on 6 matching bases. CDR1 and CDR2 from the germline V gene are KGHDR and SFDVKD. V lost 6 bases to trimming and J lost 1 base, with 9 bases between them. CDR3 length: 15 residues.

The chain carries TRBV7-2 and TRBJ2-1; unclear D gene. Trimming removed 5 bases at V and 4 bases at J, with 15 bases between. The CDR3 is 15 amino acids. Germline V gene sequence: CDR1 SGHTA, CDR2 FQGNSA. Here the CDR3 DNA reads TGTGCCAGCAGCCCAGGCGCCGACCTGTACAATGAGCAGTTCTTC. Protein: CASSPGADLYNEQFF.

The gene calls are TRBV7-9 and TRBJ2-1; D call uncertain. Germline V gene data show CDR1 as SEHNR and CDR2 as FQNEAQ (reference sequence). The CDR3 is made up of 13 amino acids. Trimming removed 1 base from V and 6 bases from J, with 7 bases in between. The CDR3 region has the DNA TGTGCCAGCAGCTTAGGCGCGTCCAATGAGCAGTTCTTC. Amino acids: CASSLGASNEQFF.

Sample share makes this clone medium-sized (0.01 to 0.1%). The V call is TRBV7-2, the J call TRBJ2-6; TRBD1 agrees at 8 bases. This CDR3 is built from 17 residues. Trimming took 6 bases from V and 1 from J; bases not matched to a gene: 8. Germline CDR1 is SGHTA and CDR2 is FQGNSA. The CDR3 bases are TGTGCCAGCAGTATACAGGGGGGACGGTCTGGGGCCAACGTCCTGACTTTC. This codes for CASSIQGGRSGANVLTF. Variable domain in full (rest from reference TRBV7-2 and TRBJ2-6): GAGVSQSPSNKVTEKGKDVELRCDPISGHTALYWYRQSLGQGLEFLIYFQGNSAPDKSGLPSDRFSAERTGGSVSTLTIQRTQQEDSAVYLCASSIQGGRSGANVLTFGAGSRLTVL.

V gene TRBV28 combines with J gene TRBJ1-2, with 8 bases aligning to TRBD1. Germline V gene sequence: CDR1 MDHEN, CDR2 SYDVKM. J gave up 6 bases and V 1 base, and 4 bases lay outside the gene matches. The CDR3 has 14 residues. The CDR3 coding sequence is TGTGCCAGCAGTTTATACGTGGGACAGGATGGCTACACCTTC. Its translation is CASSLYVGQDGYTF.